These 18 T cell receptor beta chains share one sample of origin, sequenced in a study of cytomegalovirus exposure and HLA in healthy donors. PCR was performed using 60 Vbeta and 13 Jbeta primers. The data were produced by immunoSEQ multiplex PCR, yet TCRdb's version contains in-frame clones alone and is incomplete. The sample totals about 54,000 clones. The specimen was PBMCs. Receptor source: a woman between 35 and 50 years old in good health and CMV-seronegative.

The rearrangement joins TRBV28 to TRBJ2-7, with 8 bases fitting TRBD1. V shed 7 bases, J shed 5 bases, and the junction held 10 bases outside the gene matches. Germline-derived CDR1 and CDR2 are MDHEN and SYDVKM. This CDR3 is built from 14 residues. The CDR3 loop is CASTWWTGLDEQYF. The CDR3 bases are TGTGCCAGCACCTGGTGGACAGGGCTCGACGAGCAGTACTTC.

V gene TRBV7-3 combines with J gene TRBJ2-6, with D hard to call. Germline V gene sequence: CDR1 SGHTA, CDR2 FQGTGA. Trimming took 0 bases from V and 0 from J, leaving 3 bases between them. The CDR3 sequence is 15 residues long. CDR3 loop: CASSLTRSGANVLTF. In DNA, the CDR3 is TGTGCCAGCAGCTTAACTCGCTCTGGGGCCAACGTCCTGACTTTC.

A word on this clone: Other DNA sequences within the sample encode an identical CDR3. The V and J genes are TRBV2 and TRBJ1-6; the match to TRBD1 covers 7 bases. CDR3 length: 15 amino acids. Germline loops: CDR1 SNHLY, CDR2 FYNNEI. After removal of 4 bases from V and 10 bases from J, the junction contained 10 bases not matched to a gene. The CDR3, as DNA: TGTGCCAGCAGTGGACAGGGAGAGAACCGGTCACCCCTCCACTTT. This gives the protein CASSGQGENRSPLHF.

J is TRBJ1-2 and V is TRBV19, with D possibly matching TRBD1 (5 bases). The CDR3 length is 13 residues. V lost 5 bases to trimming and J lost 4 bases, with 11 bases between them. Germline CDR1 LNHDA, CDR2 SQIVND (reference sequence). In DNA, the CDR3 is TGTGCCAGTAGTCCCGGGGGTTTCTATGGCTACACCTTC. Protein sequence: CASSPGGFYGYTF.

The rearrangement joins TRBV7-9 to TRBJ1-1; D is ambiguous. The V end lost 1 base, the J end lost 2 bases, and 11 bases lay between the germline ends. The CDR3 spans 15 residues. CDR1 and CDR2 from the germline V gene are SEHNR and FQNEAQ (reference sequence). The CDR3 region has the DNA TGTGCCAGCAGCTTAGGTCCATCCCCAAACACTGAAGCTTTCTTT. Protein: CASSLGPSPNTEAFF.

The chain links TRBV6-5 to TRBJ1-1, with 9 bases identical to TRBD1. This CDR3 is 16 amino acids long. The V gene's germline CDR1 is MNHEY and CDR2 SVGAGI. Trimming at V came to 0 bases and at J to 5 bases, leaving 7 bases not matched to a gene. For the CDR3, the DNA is TGTGCCAGCAGTTACTCTTTTGACAGGGGGAATACTGAAGCTTTCTTT. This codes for CASSYSFDRGNTEAFF.

The CDR3 here is CASSLTSAPTDTQYF. CDR3 in DNA: TGTGCCAGCAGCCTTACTAGCGCTCCCACAGATACGCAGTATTTT. This chain links TRBV9 with TRBJ2-3; 7 bases are a match to TRBD2. The CDR3 contains 15 residues. Trimming removed 4 bases from V and 2 bases from J; junction bases left unmatched: 7. The germline V gene encodes CDR1 SGDLS and CDR2 YYNGEE.

The CDR3 DNA reads TGTGCCAGCATCTGGTTAACGGGTACCGGGGAGCTGTTTTTT. Protein product: CASIWLTGTGELFF. This sequence joins TRBV2 and TRBJ2-2; no clear D gene. Germline CDR1 is SNHLY and CDR2 is FYNNEI. The ends were cut back, 7 bases at V and 5 bases at J, with 14 bases in the middle. The CDR3 is 14 amino acids. Variable domain in full (rest from reference TRBV2 and TRBJ2-2): EPEVTQTPSHQVTQMGQEVILRCVPISNHLYFYWYRQILGQKVEFLVSFYNNEISEKSEIFDDQFSVERPDGSNFTLKIRSTKLEDSAMYFCASIWLTGTGELFFGEGSRLTVL.

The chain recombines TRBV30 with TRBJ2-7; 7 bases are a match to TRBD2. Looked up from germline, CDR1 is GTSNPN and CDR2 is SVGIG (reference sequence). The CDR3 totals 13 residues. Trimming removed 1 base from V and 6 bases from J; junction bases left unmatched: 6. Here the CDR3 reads CAWSGLTGGEQYF. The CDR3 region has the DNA TGTGCCTGGAGTGGTCTAACGGGGGGCGAGCAGTACTTC.

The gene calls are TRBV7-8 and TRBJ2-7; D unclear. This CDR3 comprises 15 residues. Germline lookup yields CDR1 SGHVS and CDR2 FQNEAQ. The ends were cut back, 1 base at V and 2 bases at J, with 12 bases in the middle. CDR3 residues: CASSLGPGSPYEQYF. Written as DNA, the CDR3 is TGTGCCAGCAGCTTAGGGCCTGGTTCCCCCTACGAGCAGTACTTC.

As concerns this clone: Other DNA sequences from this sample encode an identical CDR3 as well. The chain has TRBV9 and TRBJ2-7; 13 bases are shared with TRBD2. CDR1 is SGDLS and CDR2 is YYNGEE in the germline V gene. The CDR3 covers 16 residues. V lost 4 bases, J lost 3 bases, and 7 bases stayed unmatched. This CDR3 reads CASSSGTSGNFYEQYF. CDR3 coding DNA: TGTGCCAGCAGCTCCGGGACTAGCGGGAATTTCTACGAGCAGTACTTC.

The CDR3 sequence is CASRPDRAYGYTF. As DNA, the CDR3 is TGTGCCAGCAGGCCGGACAGGGCATACGGCTACACCTTC. The chain combines TRBV27 with TRBJ1-2, with 8 bases aligning to TRBD1. The V and J ends lost 6 bases and 8 bases, in that order; junction bases with no gene match: 8. This CDR3 is 13 amino acids long. The germline V gene encodes CDR1 MNHEY and CDR2 SMNVEV (reference sequence).

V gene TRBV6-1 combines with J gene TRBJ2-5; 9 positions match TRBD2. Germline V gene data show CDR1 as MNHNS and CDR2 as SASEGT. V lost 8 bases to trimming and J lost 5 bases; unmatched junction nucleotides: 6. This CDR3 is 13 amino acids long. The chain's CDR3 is CASQRGAGETQYF. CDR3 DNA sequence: TGTGCCAGCCAGCGGGGGGCAGGGGAGACCCAGTACTTC.

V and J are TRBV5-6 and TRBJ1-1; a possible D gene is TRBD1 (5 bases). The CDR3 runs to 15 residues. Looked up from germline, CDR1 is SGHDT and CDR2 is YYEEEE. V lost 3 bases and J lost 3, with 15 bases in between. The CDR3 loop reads CASSWAGRPDTEAFF. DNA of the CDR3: TGTGCCAGCAGCTGGGCGGGGCGTCCGGACACTGAAGCTTTCTTT.

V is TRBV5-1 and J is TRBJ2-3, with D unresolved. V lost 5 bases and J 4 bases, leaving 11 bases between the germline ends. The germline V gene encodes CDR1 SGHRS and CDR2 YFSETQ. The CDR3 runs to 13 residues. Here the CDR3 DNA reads TGCGCCAGCAGTAGTAAGCAAGCAGATACGCAGTATTTT. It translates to CASSSKQADTQYF.

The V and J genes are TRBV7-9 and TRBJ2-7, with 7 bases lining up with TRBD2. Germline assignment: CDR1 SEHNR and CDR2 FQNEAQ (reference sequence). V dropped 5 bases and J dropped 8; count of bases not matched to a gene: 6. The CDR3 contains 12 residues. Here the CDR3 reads CASSTSSGKQYF. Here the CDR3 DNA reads TGTGCCAGCAGCACCTCTAGCGGAAAGCAGTACTTC.

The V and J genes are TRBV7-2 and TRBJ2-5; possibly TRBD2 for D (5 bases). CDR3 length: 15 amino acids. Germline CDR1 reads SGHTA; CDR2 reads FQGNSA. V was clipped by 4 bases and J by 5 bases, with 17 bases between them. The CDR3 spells CASSWVGSRGETQYF. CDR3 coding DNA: TGTGCCAGCAGCTGGGTGGGATCCCGAGGGGAGACCCAGTACTTC.

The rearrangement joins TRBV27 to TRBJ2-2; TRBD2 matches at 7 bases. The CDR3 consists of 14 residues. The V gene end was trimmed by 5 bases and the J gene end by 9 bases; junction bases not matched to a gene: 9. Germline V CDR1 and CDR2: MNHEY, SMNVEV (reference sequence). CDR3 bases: TGTGCCAGCAGTCCCGGGACTAAGGTGTGGGAGCTGTTTTTT. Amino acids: CASSPGTKVWELFF.